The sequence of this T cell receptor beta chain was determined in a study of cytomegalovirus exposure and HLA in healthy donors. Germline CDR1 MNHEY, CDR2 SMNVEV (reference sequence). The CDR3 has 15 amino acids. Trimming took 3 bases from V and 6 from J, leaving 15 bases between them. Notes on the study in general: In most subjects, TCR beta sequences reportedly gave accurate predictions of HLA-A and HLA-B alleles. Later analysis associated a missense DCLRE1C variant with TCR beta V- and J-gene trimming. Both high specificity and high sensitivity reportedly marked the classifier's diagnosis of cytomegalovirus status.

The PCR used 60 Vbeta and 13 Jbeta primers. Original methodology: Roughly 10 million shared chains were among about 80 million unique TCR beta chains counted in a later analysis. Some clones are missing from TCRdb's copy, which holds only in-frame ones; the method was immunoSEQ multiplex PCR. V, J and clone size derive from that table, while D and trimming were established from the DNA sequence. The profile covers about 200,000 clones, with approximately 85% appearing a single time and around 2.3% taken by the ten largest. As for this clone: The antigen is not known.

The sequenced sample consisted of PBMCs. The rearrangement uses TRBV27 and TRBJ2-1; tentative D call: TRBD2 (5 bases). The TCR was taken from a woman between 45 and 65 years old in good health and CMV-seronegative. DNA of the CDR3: TGTGCCAGCAGTTTGCGAGGGAGCCCGAGCAATGAGCAGTTCTTC. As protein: CASSLRGSPSNEQFF.